This T cell receptor beta chain was recorded in a study of OX40 agonist ivuxolimab in advanced cancers. V gave up 0 bases and J gave up 6 bases, with 11 bases separating them. This CDR3 region has 14 residues. Germline CDR1 MGHRA, CDR2 YSYEKL. Clones were read by immunoSEQ multiplex PCR, and TCRdb kept only the in-frame ones, dropping some. The repertoire consists of tens of thousands of clones, with roughly 88% occurring once and the leading ten covering about 3.8%. This clone was detected once. The TCR was taken from an adult with an advanced solid tumor such as melanoma, head and neck, liver or kidney cancer. The chain recombines TRBV4-1 with TRBJ2-5, with D possibly being TRBD1 or TRBD2 (6 bases each). The sequences come from CD4+ or CD8+ T cells sorted from blood, collected in a trial of the OX40 agonist ivuxolimab. The CDR3 loop reads CASSQDSGAQTQYF. The CDR3 DNA reads TGCGCCAGCAGCCAAGATTCGGGGGCCCAGACCCAGTACTTC.